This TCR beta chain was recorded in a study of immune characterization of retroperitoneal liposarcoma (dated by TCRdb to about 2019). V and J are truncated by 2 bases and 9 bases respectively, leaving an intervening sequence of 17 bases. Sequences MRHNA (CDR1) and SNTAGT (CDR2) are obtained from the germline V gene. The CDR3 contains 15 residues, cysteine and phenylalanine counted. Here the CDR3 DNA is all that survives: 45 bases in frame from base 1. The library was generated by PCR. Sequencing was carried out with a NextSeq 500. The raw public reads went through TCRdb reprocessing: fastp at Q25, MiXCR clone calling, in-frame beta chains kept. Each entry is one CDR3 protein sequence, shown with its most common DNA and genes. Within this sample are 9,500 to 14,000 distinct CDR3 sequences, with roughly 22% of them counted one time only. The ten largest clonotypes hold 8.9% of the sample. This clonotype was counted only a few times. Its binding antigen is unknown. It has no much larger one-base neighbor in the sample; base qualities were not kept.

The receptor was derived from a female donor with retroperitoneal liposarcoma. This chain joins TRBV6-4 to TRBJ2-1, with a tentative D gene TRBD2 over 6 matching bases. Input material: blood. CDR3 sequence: CASSDGDSEAAEQFF. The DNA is TGTGCCAGCAGTGACGGGGACTCTGAAGCGGCTGAGCAGTTCTTC.